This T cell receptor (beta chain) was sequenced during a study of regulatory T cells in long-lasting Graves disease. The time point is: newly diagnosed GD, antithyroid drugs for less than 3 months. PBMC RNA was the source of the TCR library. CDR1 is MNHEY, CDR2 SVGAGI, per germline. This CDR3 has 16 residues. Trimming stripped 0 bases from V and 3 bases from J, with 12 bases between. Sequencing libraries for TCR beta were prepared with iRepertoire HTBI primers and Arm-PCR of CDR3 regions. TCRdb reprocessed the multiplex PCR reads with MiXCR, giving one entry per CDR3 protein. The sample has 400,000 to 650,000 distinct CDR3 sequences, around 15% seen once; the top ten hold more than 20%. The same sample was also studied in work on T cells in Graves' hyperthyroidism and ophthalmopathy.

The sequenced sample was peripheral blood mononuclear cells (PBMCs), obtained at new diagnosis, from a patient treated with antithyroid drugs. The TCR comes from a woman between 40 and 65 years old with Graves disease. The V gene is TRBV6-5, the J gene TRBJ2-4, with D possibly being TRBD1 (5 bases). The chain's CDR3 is CASSYSQGSGKNIQYF. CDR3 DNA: TGTGCCAGCAGTTACTCGCAGGGCTCGGGCAAAAACATTCAGTACTTC.